These 7 T cell receptor beta chains were sequenced from one sample in a study of OX40 agonist ivuxolimab in advanced cancers. Clones were sequenced by immunoSEQ multiplex PCR, and TCRdb holds only the in-frame ones, with some missing. The sample shows approximately 64,000 clones, around four fifths of them seen only once. Sequenced here: CD4+ or CD8+ T cells sorted from blood, sampled in a trial of the OX40 agonist ivuxolimab. The receptors here all came from an adult with an advanced solid tumor such as melanoma, head and neck, liver or kidney cancer.

A single count supports this clone. This sequence joins TRBV28 and TRBJ2-5; 13 nucleotides align to TRBD2. Germline V gene sequence: CDR1 MDHEN, CDR2 SYDVKM. This CDR3 has 22 amino acids. The J segment lost 1 base and the V segment lost 3 bases, leaving 20 bases of the junction unmatched. The DNA of the CDR3 is TGTGCCAGCAGTTTTCCAAGGACAGCCGGACTAGCGGGAGACCCGGGCCAAGAGACCCAGTACTTC. This codes for CASSFPRTAGLAGDPGQETQYF.

The gene calls are TRBV30 and TRBJ2-5; tentatively, D is TRBD1 or TRBD2 (5 bases each). The DNA matches TRBJ2-7 better at its end, which makes the J call doubtful. The CDR3 extends over 13 amino acids. Germline V gene data show CDR1 as GTSNPN and CDR2 as SVGIG (reference sequence). CDR3 nucleotide sequence: TGTGCCTGGGGGACGTGGGGCGTCTACGAGCAGTACTTC. The encoded protein is CAWGTWGVYEQYF.

V is TRBV12-2 and J is TRBJ2-7. TRBV12-2 is an annotated pseudogene. The length of the CDR3 is 15 residues. In DNA form, the CDR3 reads TGTGCAAGTCGCTTAGTATATAGGGCATCCTACGAGCAGTACTTC. This gives the protein CASRLVYRASYEQYF.

This clone was seen only a few times. The rearrangement uses TRBV19 and TRBJ1-5, with D tentatively TRBD1 (5 bases). V was pared by 8 bases and J by 3 bases, with 14 bases between. The germline V gene has CDR1 LNHDA and CDR2 SQIVND (reference sequence). The length of the CDR3 is 14 residues. CDR3 bases: TGTGCCAGTCGGAGGCCAGGGTTCAATCAGCCCCAGCATTTT. This encodes CASRRPGFNQPQHF.

This chain connects TRBV5-1 to TRBJ2-7, with D hard to call. This CDR3 has 14 amino acids. V was shortened by 0 bases and J by 5 bases, with 12 bases between the two germline ends. Germline CDR1 SGHRS, CDR2 YFSETQ. CDR3 sequence reads: CASSLGSDWDEQYF. CDR3 DNA: TGCGCCAGCAGCTTGGGATCCGATTGGGACGAGCAGTACTTC.

The chain's CDR3 is CASSGVGEKLFF. The CDR3 DNA is TGTGCCAGCAGCGGGGTTGGCGAAAAACTGTTTTTT. J is TRBJ1-4 and V is TRBV11-3; D remains unclear. In germline, CDR1 is SGHNT, CDR2 YENEEA. The CDR3 contains 12 residues. V lost 5 bases and J lost 8, with 9 bases in between.

The chain joins TRBV7-8 to TRBJ2-7; 11 bases match TRBD2. Germline V gene sequence: CDR1 SGHVS, CDR2 FQNEAQ. The CDR3 consists of 18 residues. Trimming cost V 5 bases and J 1 base; bases outside gene matches: 13. This CDR3 is CASSTRLAGRRLSYEQYF. For the CDR3, the DNA is TGTGCCAGCAGCACCCGACTAGCGGGAAGGCGTCTATCCTACGAGCAGTACTTC.